This entry is about one T cell receptor (beta chain). This clonotype occurred a few times. This clone's antigen is unknown. No clone much larger than this one lies a single base away; base qualities are absent. CDR1 is given as SQVTM and CDR2 as ANQGSEA, both from the germline V gene. V trim: 6 bases; J trim: 7 bases; unmatched bases: 9. Including cysteine and phenylalanine, the CDR3 has 14 amino acids. Only the CDR3 DNA is retained, 42 bases long and in frame from the first base. These data come from a study of T cell repertoires in cytomegalovirus infection (dated by TCRdb to between 2018 and 2021). Describing the broader study: Donor HLA type was relevant to the analysis, because carriage of CMV infection together with the matching HLA type was indicated by public TCR beta signatures. The paper as a whole reports these results and caveats: The ex vivo response was dominated by HLA-C-restricted CMV-specific TCR beta clonotypes, which also provided the single most frequent clonotype in two of eight donors. In both this cohort and an independent roughly 400-donor cohort, the cumulative frequency of public TCR beta family members distinguished carriers of CMV infection plus the relevant HLA type.

Instrument on record: Illumina HiSeq 1500. TCRdb ran its own pipeline on the public reads, namely fastp trimming at Q25 and MiXCR clone calling, and kept in-frame beta chains. Each entry is one CDR3 protein sequence, shown with its most common DNA and genes. The sample records 100,000 to 150,000 distinct CDR3 sequences, 8% to 9% of which are singletons. The ten top clones hold around 10% of the sample. The material sequenced was PBMCs. The V gene is TRBV29-1 and the J gene is TRBJ2-1; TRBD2 lines up with 10 middle nucleotides. The TCR sequence derives from a human donor in good health (CMV status not recorded). Some clones in this sample may be carry-over from other donors' samples. The CDR3 protein is CSVGLTSGVNEQFF. The DNA sequence is given as TGCAGCGTAGGACTAACTAGCGGGGTAAATGAGCAGTTCTTC.